The next 20 T cell receptor beta chains were all read from a single sample in a study of CD8 T cells in Susac syndrome. A quantity of about 0.5 to 1 ug RNA underwent reverse transcription using random hexamers. Via MiXCR, TCRdb re-called the immunoSEQ multiplex PCR reads, giving one row per CDR3 protein. The sample lists 150,000 to 200,000 distinct CDR3 sequences, 91% occurring once. Sequences were obtained from CD4+ T cells from PBMCs. The receptors come from a human donor with Susac syndrome.

This chain connects TRBV19 to TRBJ2-2, with 8 bases fitting TRBD2. The V gene end was trimmed by 7 bases and the J gene end by 2 bases; junction bases not matched to a gene: 12. Germline V gives CDR1 LNHDA, CDR2 SQIVND (reference sequence). This CDR3 is 17 amino acids long. CDR3 bases: TGTGCCAGTACCGGGGGGGAGACGGCAATAAACACCGGGGAGCTGTTTTTT. Its translation: CASTGGETAINTGELFF.

This chain links TRBV20-1 with TRBJ2-3; 8 nucleotides align to TRBD2. In germline, CDR1 is DFQATT, CDR2 SNEGSKA (reference sequence). V was clipped by 7 bases and J by 2 bases; unmatched bases: 2. The CDR3 runs to 12 residues. CDR3 bases: TGCAGTGGTAGCGGGACCACAGATACGCAGTATTTT. It codes for CSGSGTTDTQYF.

The chain links TRBV28 to TRBJ1-2, with a possible D match to TRBD1 (5 bases). Germline V lookup: CDR1 MDHEN, CDR2 SYDVKM. The CDR3 extends over 13 amino acids. V was clipped by 9 bases and J by 5 bases, with 16 bases between them. CDR3 protein: CASSTGQEYGYTF. The CDR3 coding sequence is TGTGCCAGTTCAACCGGACAAGAGTATGGCTACACCTTC.

This chain uses TRBV6-4 with TRBJ2-7; 8 bases align to TRBD1. The CDR3 covers 12 residues. V shed 8 bases, J shed 2 bases, and the junction held 2 bases outside the gene matches. Germline assignment: CDR1 MRHNA and CDR2 SNTAGT. CDR3 loop: CASWTGPYEQYF. As DNA, the CDR3 is TGTGCCAGCTGGACAGGGCCCTACGAGCAGTACTTC.

The chain carries TRBV6-5 and TRBJ2-1, with 9 bases identical to TRBD2. CDR1 and CDR2 (germline): MNHEY, SVGAGI. Unmatched junction bases numbered 8, after V lost 2 bases and J lost 15 bases. The CDR3 contains 13 residues. DNA for the CDR3: TGTGCCAGCAGTTACCCGGCTAGCGGGATATGGTTCTTC. As protein: CASSYPASGIWFF.

This chain joins TRBV18 and TRBJ2-1; the D gene is possibly TRBD1 (5 bases). Germline-derived CDR1 and CDR2 are KGHSH and LQKENI. V shed 3 bases and J shed 8 bases, with 17 bases lying between them. This CDR3 has 15 residues. In DNA, the CDR3 is TGTGCCAGCTCACCCCCCCCGGGTGGGGCCTATGAGCAGTTCTTC. Its protein is CASSPPPGGAYEQFF.

A single count supports this clonotype. The chain links TRBV19 to TRBJ2-1, with unresolved D. Trimming stripped 7 bases from V and 0 bases from J, with 13 bases between. The CDR3 spans 15 residues. Germline V gene lookup returns CDR1 LNHDA and CDR2 SQIVND (reference sequence). The CDR3 sequence is CASKLVSSSYNEQFF. DNA of the CDR3: TGTGCCAGTAAATTGGTCTCGAGCTCCTACAATGAGCAGTTCTTC.

The CDR3 nucleotides are TGTGCCTGGAGTCGGGTGGGGGTTGGACAGCCCCAGCATTTT. This gives the protein CAWSRVGVGQPQHF. The genes are TRBV30 and TRBJ1-5; D possibly corresponds to TRBD1 (5 bases). V was shortened by 2 bases and J by 7 bases, with 15 bases between the two germline ends. This CDR3 contains 14 residues. The germline CDR1 and CDR2 sequences are GTSNPN and SVGIG (reference sequence).

The V call is TRBV7-9, the J call TRBJ1-5; D is ambiguous. Trimming removed 1 base from V and 3 bases from J, with 7 bases in between. From germline, CDR1 is SEHNR and CDR2 FQNEAQ (reference sequence). This CDR3 region has 14 residues. The CDR3 DNA reads TGTGCCAGCAGCTTAGAGGTACCCAATCAGCCCCAGCATTTT. It encodes CASSLEVPNQPQHF.

The chain employs TRBV5-1 and TRBJ2-2, with TRBD2 matching 12 bases. After removal of 0 bases from V and 4 bases from J, the junction contained 7 bases not matched to a gene. From germline, CDR1 is SGHRS and CDR2 YFSETQ. This CDR3 spans 18 amino acids. CDR3 nucleotide sequence: TGCGCCAGCAGCTTGGATCGGTCTAGCGGGAGGGCCACCGGGGAGCTGTTTTTT. This sequence encodes CASSLDRSSGRATGELFF.

J is TRBJ1-4 and V is TRBV20-1; weak D call: TRBD1 (6 bases). Deletions cut 7 bases from V and 0 bases from J, with 12 bases between. Germline CDR1 is DFQATT and CDR2 is SNEGSKA (reference sequence). The CDR3 runs 14 residues. The CDR3 DNA sequence: TGCAGTGGCAGGGGCACCCCAACTAATGAAAAACTGTTTTTT. It translates to CSGRGTPTNEKLFF.

This clonotype showed up just a few times. The chain carries TRBV5-1 and TRBJ2-2; TRBD1 is a possible D gene (6 bases). The CDR3 totals 16 residues. The germline V gene has CDR1 SGHRS and CDR2 YFSETQ. The V end lost 4 bases, the J end lost 1 base, and 14 bases lay between the germline ends. CDR3 nucleotides: TGCGCCAGCAGCCAACAGGGAATTGAGAACACCGGGGAGCTGTTTTTT. It translates to CASSQQGIENTGELFF. The variable domain in full, completed from reference TRBV5-1 and TRBJ2-2, reads KAGVTQTPRYLIKTRGQQVTLSCSPISGHRSVSWYQQTPGQGLQFLFEYFSETQRNKGNFPGRFSGRQFSNSRSEMNVSTLELGDSALYLCASSQQGIENTGELFFGEGSRLTVL.

This clonotype showed up just once. Germline and junction disagree at one end, which may indicate a read error. The V and J genes are TRBV20-1 and TRBJ1-6, with 8 bases lining up with TRBD1. The V gene's germline CDR1 is DFQATT and CDR2 SNEGSKA (reference sequence). The CDR3 is 15 amino acids. As DNA, the CDR3 is TGCAGTGCGAGAGGAGGACAGGGAGGAAATTCACCCCTCCACTTT. Protein sequence: CSARGGQGGNSPLHF.

The chain couples TRBV4-1 to TRBJ2-3, with D tentatively TRBD1 (6 bases). Germline V CDR1 and CDR2: MGHRA, YSYEKL. V lost 0 bases and J lost 1, with 14 bases in between. CDR3 length equals 17 residues. The CDR3 spells CASSQDGQRFGTDTQYF. The DNA of the CDR3 is TGCGCCAGCAGCCAAGATGGACAGCGGTTTGGCACAGATACGCAGTATTTT.

This clonotype has just one count. The rearrangement links TRBV30 to TRBJ1-1, with D hard to call. CDR1 is GTSNPN, CDR2 SVGIG, per germline (reference sequence). Trimming took 2 bases from V and 9 from J, leaving 16 bases between them. The CDR3 sequence is 13 residues long. The CDR3 reads CAWSPWGQNQAFF. The CDR3 coding sequence is TGTGCCTGGAGTCCCTGGGGTCAAAACCAAGCTTTCTTT. Filled out from reference TRBV30 and TRBJ1-1, the complete variable domain reads SQTIHQWPATLVQPVGSPLSLECTVEGTSNPNLYWYRQAAGRGLQLLFYSVGIGQISSEVPQNLSASRPQDRQFILSSKKLLLSDSGFYLCAWSPWGQNQAFFGQGTRLTVV.

The chain uses TRBV28 and TRBJ2-1; tentatively, D is TRBD1 (6 bases). Germline V gene sequence: CDR1 MDHEN, CDR2 SYDVKM. CDR3 length: 16 amino acids. Deletions cut 7 bases from V and 0 bases from J, with 16 bases between. The CDR3 is CASTPGQGHSYNEQFF. DNA of the CDR3: TGTGCCAGCACCCCCGGTCAGGGGCACTCCTACAATGAGCAGTTCTTC. Variable domain in full (rest from reference TRBV28 and TRBJ2-1): DVKVTQSSRYLVKRTGEKVFLECVQDMDHENMFWYRQDPGLGLRLIYFSYDVKMKEKGDIPEGYSVSREKKERFSLILESASTNQTSMYLCASTPGQGHSYNEQFFGPGTRLTVL.

The chain couples TRBV11-2 to TRBJ1-1; 9 bases align to TRBD1. From germline, CDR1 is SGHAT and CDR2 FQNNGV. CDR3 size: 16 residues. Trimming removed 3 bases from V and 0 bases from J; junction bases left unmatched: 5. The CDR3: CASSFTGGAMNTEAFF. As DNA, the CDR3 is TGTGCCAGCAGCTTCACAGGGGGCGCCATGAACACTGAAGCTTTCTTT.

V and J are TRBV2 and TRBJ2-7; D is unresolved. Germline V gene data show CDR1 as SNHLY and CDR2 as FYNNEI. CDR3 length: 11 residues. Trimming pared 4 bases from V and 4 bases from J, leaving 5 bases between. The CDR3 DNA is TGTGCCAGCAGTGTGGAGTACGAGCAGTACTTC. Its protein is CASSVEYEQYF.

The gene calls are TRBV7-9 and TRBJ2-7; 7 positions match TRBD1. The germline CDR1 and CDR2 sequences are SEHNR and FQNEAQ (reference sequence). Trimming cost V 0 bases and J 4 bases; bases outside gene matches: 3. The CDR3 extends over 14 amino acids. CDR3 nucleotides: TGTGCCAGCAGCTTAGCTGACAGGGTTTACGAGCAGTACTTC. Amino acids: CASSLADRVYEQYF.

The chain combines TRBV20-1 with TRBJ2-3; 7 positions match TRBD2. CDR1 DFQATT and CDR2 SNEGSKA come from the germline V gene (reference sequence). The CDR3 covers 13 residues. J was trimmed by 0 bases and V by 3 bases; bases with no gene match: 0. CDR3 sequence: CSASGGSTDTQYF. The CDR3, as DNA: TGCAGTGCTAGCGGGGGGAGCACAGATACGCAGTATTTT.